The 17 T cell receptor beta chains in this list originate from one sample, sequenced in a study of blood T cells in healthy people across ages. A sample-barcoded 5' primer and a J-beta primer mix were used in a second PCR of roughly 7 to 11 cycles. In TCRdb, the 5' RACE reads were re-called with MiXCR into one record per CDR3 protein. The sample has 720,000 or so distinct CDR3 sequences; less than 45% are singletons. The sample consisted of blood. The source of these receptors is a man older than 75 in good health.

This clonotype occurred many times. The chain is built from TRBV20-1 and TRBJ1-1; no clear D gene. Germline lookup yields CDR1 DFQATT and CDR2 SNEGSKA (reference sequence). The V and J ends lost 4 bases and 4 bases respectively, with 19 bases between them. The CDR3 loop spans 15 amino acids. DNA of the CDR3: TGCAGTGCTAAATTAGAGTTTGCCCCGAGCACTGAAGCTTTCTTT. Encoded protein: CSAKLEFAPSTEAFF.

This clonotype was observed a few times. This chain links TRBV27 with TRBJ2-1; 8 positions match TRBD1. With V trimmed by 5 bases and J by 10 bases, 10 bases remained unmatched. The germline V gene has CDR1 MNHEY and CDR2 SMNVEV (reference sequence). The CDR3 is 14 amino acids. CDR3 DNA sequence: TGTGCCAGCAGTGGACAGGGTTCGGGCTACGAGCAGTTCTTC. This encodes CASSGQGSGYEQFF.

This chain uses TRBV20-1 with TRBJ1-2; a weak D match, TRBD1 (6 bases). CDR3 length: 13 amino acids. CDR1 is DFQATT and CDR2 is SNEGSKA in the germline V gene (reference sequence). V lost 6 bases to trimming and J lost 4 bases, with 15 bases between them. The CDR3 spells CSANDRFGYGYTF. The CDR3 DNA sequence: TGCAGTGCAAACGACAGGTTCGGCTATGGCTACACCTTC.

The chain combines TRBV5-6 with TRBJ2-3, with 7 bases fitting TRBD2. The CDR3 sequence is 17 residues long. The J segment lost 6 bases and the V segment lost 3 bases, leaving 16 bases of the junction unmatched. The germline V gene encodes CDR1 SGHDT and CDR2 YYEEEE. The CDR3 loop is CASSWWSEGRAVDTQYF. The CDR3 coding sequence is TGTGCCAGCAGCTGGTGGAGTGAGGGGAGGGCCGTGGATACGCAGTATTTT.

The rearrangement joins TRBV20-1 to TRBJ2-5; no firm D call. Germline lookup yields CDR1 DFQATT and CDR2 SNEGSKA (reference sequence). The CDR3 is 14 residues long. V gave up 2 bases and J gave up 2 bases, with 12 bases separating them. The chain's CDR3 is CSARLPPPQETQYF. CDR3 DNA: TGCAGTGCTAGATTGCCTCCACCTCAAGAGACCCAGTACTTC.

This rearrangement joins TRBV7-2 to TRBJ2-7; D call uncertain. The CDR3 covers 12 residues. Trimming took off 1 base at V and 7 bases at J, with 8 bases between the two ends. CDR1 and CDR2 (germline): SGHTA, FQGNSA. CDR3 sequence reads: CASSLVRPEQYF. CDR3 nucleotides: TGTGCCAGCAGCTTAGTACGGCCTGAGCAGTACTTC.

V is TRBV15 and J is TRBJ1-6; no firm D call. V gave up 0 bases and J gave up 7 bases, with 10 bases separating them. Germline V gene sequence: CDR1 LNHNV, CDR2 YYDKDF (reference sequence). CDR3 size: 15 residues. The CDR3 DNA sequence: TGTGCCACCAGCAGAGACTACGAGGGAAATTCACCCCTCCACTTT. Encoded protein: CATSRDYEGNSPLHF.

A few counts support this clonotype. The J gene is TRBJ2-5, the V gene TRBV7-9, with 12 bases that match TRBD2. Trimming removed 1 base from V and 5 bases from J; junction bases left unmatched: 8. Germline CDR1 and CDR2: SEHNR and FQNEAQ (reference sequence). The CDR3 is 17 residues long. In DNA form, the CDR3 reads TGTGCCAGCAGCTTAGGTGGAGCTAGCGGGAGGGTGGAGACCCAGTACTTC. Protein: CASSLGGASGRVETQYF.

This clonotype showed up just a few times. The rearrangement uses TRBV27 and TRBJ2-7; 11 positions match TRBD2. The germline CDR1 and CDR2 sequences are MNHEY and SMNVEV (reference sequence). After removal of 5 bases from V and 4 bases from J, the junction contained 7 bases not matched to a gene. The CDR3 length is 15 residues. The CDR3 DNA follows: TGTGCCAGCAGTAGTAGCGGGAGGGTGGATTACGAGCAGTACTTC. Translated: CASSSSGRVDYEQYF.

V and J are TRBV20-1 and TRBJ2-1, with a possible D match to TRBD1 (5 bases). The V gene lost 1 base and the J gene lost 9 bases, with 16 bases spanning the gap. The CDR3 runs to 14 residues. The germline V gene encodes CDR1 DFQATT and CDR2 SNEGSKA (reference sequence). The CDR3 protein is CSARVNLGRVEQFF. The CDR3, as DNA: TGCAGTGCTAGAGTGAATTTGGGGCGAGTTGAGCAGTTCTTC.

This clonotype appeared a few times. The V call is TRBV4-1, the J call TRBJ2-1; possible D gene TRBD1, 7 bases. Germline V lookup: CDR1 MGHRA, CDR2 YSYEKL. Between the trimmed V and J ends, which lost 7 bases and 3 bases, there was a span of 16 bases. CDR3 length: 15 residues. CDR3 loop: CASTQQGGYYNEQFF. The CDR3 coding sequence is TGCGCCAGCACCCAGCAGGGGGGATACTACAATGAGCAGTTCTTC.

This rearrangement joins TRBV3-1 to TRBJ1-1; possibly TRBD1 for D (6 bases). Germline V gives CDR1 LGHDT, CDR2 YNNKEL (reference sequence). V dropped 4 bases and J dropped 5 bases, with 14 bases sitting between them. This CDR3 is 14 amino acids long. CDR3 amino acids: CASSPRGGGTEAFF. The CDR3 region has the DNA TGTGCCAGCAGCCCGCGGGGGGGCGGAACTGAAGCTTTCTTT.

In this sample, this clonotype turned up many times. The rearrangement links TRBV4-1 to TRBJ2-7, with 7 positions matching TRBD1. Trimming at V came to 1 base and at J to 6 bases, leaving 9 bases not matched to a gene. The germline V gene encodes CDR1 MGHRA and CDR2 YSYEKL. The length of the CDR3 is 15 residues. The CDR3 DNA reads as TGCGCCAGCAGCCAAGGACAGGGTATAATCGGCGAGCAGTACTTC. Protein: CASSQGQGIIGEQYF.

The V gene is TRBV7-9, the J gene TRBJ2-1; either TRBD1 or TRBD2 may fit D (6 bases each). Germline CDR1 is SEHNR and CDR2 is FQNEAQ (reference sequence). The germline V and J ends were trimmed by 6 bases and 8 bases, with 17 bases remaining between them. The CDR3 spans 14 residues. The CDR3 sequence: CASRKGGRGYEQFF. DNA for the CDR3: TGTGCCAGCAGAAAGGGGGGAAGGGGCTATGAGCAGTTCTTC.

There are a few counts of this clonotype. The V gene is TRBV6-1, the J gene TRBJ2-1; 10 bases align to TRBD1. This CDR3 is 15 amino acids long. V shed 7 bases and J 9 bases; nucleotides not matched to a gene: 12. In germline, CDR1 is MNHNS, CDR2 SASEGT. CDR3 loop: CASTRKGTGAGEQFF. The CDR3 nucleotides read TGTGCCAGCACCCGCAAGGGGACAGGGGCGGGTGAGCAGTTCTTC.

The V call is TRBV10-3, the J call TRBJ2-7, with TRBD2 identical over 14 bases. The germline V gene has CDR1 ENHRY and CDR2 SYGVKD. This CDR3 spans 14 amino acids. With 6 bases clipped from V and 6 bases from J, the junction kept 4 bases outside the gene matches. DNA for the CDR3: TGTGCCATCAGAGGGACTAGCGGGGGATCCGAGCAGTACTTC. It is translated as CAIRGTSGGSEQYF.

This rearrangement joins TRBV20-1 to TRBJ2-1; perhaps TRBD2 as D (6 bases). V dropped 2 bases and J dropped 9 bases, with 17 bases sitting between them. The CDR3 sequence is 14 residues long. CDR1 is DFQATT, CDR2 SNEGSKA, per germline (reference sequence). The CDR3 DNA follows: TGCAGTGCTAGAATGTCCGTGACTAGGGGTGAGCAGTTCTTC. This translates into CSARMSVTRGEQFF.